The next 31 T cell receptor beta chains were all read from a single sample in a study of cytomegalovirus exposure and HLA in healthy donors (dated by TCRdb to about 2017). Libraries were built with the immunoSEQ multiplex PCR assay. For the multiplex PCR, a mixture combining 60 forward primers for TCR Vbeta segments and 13 reverse primers for TCR Jbeta segments was used. The source is immuneACCESS, and TCRdb retained only in-frame sequences with V and J called. Part of the clones is not carried over; for the studies checked, unresolved V genes explain less than half of this, and the remainder is unexplained. For this sample there are under 200,000 clones; roughly 80% appear just once. The ten largest clones capture approximately 1.4% of the sample. Sequencing was performed on PBMCs. These receptors all stem from a woman in her thirties in good health and CMV-seronegative.

This chain links TRBV2 with TRBJ2-1, with TRBD1 as a possible D gene (5 bases). Germline V gives CDR1 SNHLY, CDR2 FYNNEI. This CDR3 spans 13 amino acids. With 8 bases removed from V and 7 bases from J, the gap between germline ends came to 15 bases. Here the CDR3 reads CASCLARENEQFF. DNA for the CDR3: TGTGCCAGCTGCCTGGCCAGGGAAAATGAGCAGTTCTTC.

V usage is TRBV19 and J usage is TRBJ1-1; D might be TRBD1 (5 bases). The CDR3 runs 13 residues. V was clipped by 7 bases and J by 2 bases, with 11 bases between them. The V gene's germline CDR1 is LNHDA and CDR2 SQIVND (reference sequence). CDR3 amino acids: CASTLRGNTEAFF. DNA of the CDR3: TGTGCCAGTACCCTAAGGGGTAACACTGAAGCTTTCTTT.

A few counts support this clone. The V and J genes are TRBV18 and TRBJ2-1; 10 nucleotides match TRBD2. This CDR3 has 18 residues. Trimming took 1 base from V and 3 from J; bases not matched to a gene: 9. The germline V gene has CDR1 KGHSH and CDR2 LQKENI. CDR3 nucleotide sequence: TGTGCCAGCTCACCACGAGCGGGGGGGCCTTCTGACTACAATGAGCAGTTCTTC. It specifies CASSPRAGGPSDYNEQFF.

The J gene is TRBJ2-6, the V gene TRBV7-2, with D uncertain. The CDR3 totals 15 residues. V was trimmed by 5 bases and J by 2 bases, leaving 10 bases between them. CDR1 and CDR2 (germline): SGHTA, FQGNSA. The CDR3 nucleotides are TGTGCCAGCAGCCTTCAGCAGGCTGGGGCCAACGTCCTGACTTTC. This codes for CASSLQQAGANVLTF.

About this clone itself: Relative to the germline gene, one junction end is altered; a read error may explain this. CDR3 sequence (DNA): TGTGCTAGCAGTTCCGGACAGGAGGAAAAACTGTTTTTT. Residues: CASSSGQEEKLFF. The chain joins TRBV7-7 to TRBJ1-4, with 7 bases fitting TRBD1. Per germline, CDR1 SSHAT and CDR2 FNYEAQ (reference sequence). This CDR3 has 13 amino acids.

This chain joins TRBV6-1 and TRBJ2-7; TRBD1 aligns across 8 bases. Germline-derived CDR1 and CDR2 are MNHNS and SASEGT. The CDR3 contains 16 residues. V was clipped by 0 bases and J by 3 bases; unmatched bases: 7. CDR3: CASSEAPGTGNYEQYF. The CDR3 DNA follows: TGTGCCAGCAGTGAAGCGCCGGGGACAGGAAACTACGAGCAGTACTTC.

This sequence joins TRBV28 and TRBJ2-6, with D uncertain. From germline, CDR1 is MDHEN and CDR2 SYDVKM. CDR3 length: 13 residues. Between the trimmed V and J ends, which lost 4 bases and 4 bases, there was a span of 5 bases. The chain's CDR3 is CASSSMGANVLTF. The CDR3 DNA reads TGTGCCAGCAGTTCCATGGGGGCCAACGTCCTGACTTTC.

This chain links TRBV4-1 with TRBJ1-1, with D maybe TRBD1 (5 bases). The germline V gene encodes CDR1 MGHRA and CDR2 YSYEKL. V lost 1 base, J lost 6 bases, and 12 bases lay in between. The length of the CDR3 is 14 residues. CDR3 coding DNA: TGCGCCAGCAGCCAAGCGGCAGGGTGGTCTGAAGCTTTCTTT. Encoded protein: CASSQAAGWSEAFF.

This clone was found a few times. The V call is TRBV14, the J call TRBJ2-3, with 9 bases aligning to TRBD1. The junction had 20 bases not matched to a gene; V was cut back by 4 bases and J by 3 bases. This CDR3 contains 20 residues. In germline, CDR1 is SGHDN, CDR2 FVKESK. The CDR3 coding sequence is TGTGCCAGCAGCCGCTCTAAACGGGCTGGGACAGGGAGAGGTACAGATACGCAGTATTTT. Protein: CASSRSKRAGTGRGTDTQYF. The variable domain in full, completed from reference TRBV14 and TRBJ2-3, reads EAGVTQFPSHSVIEKGQTVTLRCDPISGHDNLYWYRRVMGKEIKFLLHFVKESKQDESGMPNNRFLAERTGGTYSTLKVQPAELEDSGVYFCASSRSKRAGTGRGTDTQYFGPGTRLTVL.

The chain employs TRBV4-1 and TRBJ2-5; possibly TRBD1 for D (6 bases). Deletions cut 4 bases from V and 0 bases from J, with 15 bases between. The CDR3 is made up of 16 amino acids. In germline, CDR1 is MGHRA, CDR2 YSYEKL. This CDR3 reads CASSLRDTLYQETQYF. DNA of the CDR3: TGCGCCAGCAGCCTCAGGGACACCCTGTACCAAGAGACCCAGTACTTC.

This clone came up once. The J gene is TRBJ2-5, the V gene TRBV7-9, with 11 positions matching TRBD2. The CDR3 runs 15 residues. Germline lookup yields CDR1 SEHNR and CDR2 FQNEAQ (reference sequence). The V segment lost 7 bases and the J segment 1 base; nucleotides outside the gene matches: 5. CDR3 sequence (DNA): TGTGCCAGCAACCTAGCGGGGGGACCCCAAGAGACCCAGTACTTC. It yields the protein CASNLAGGPQETQYF.

The CDR3 sequence is CAWSGQTSYTF. CDR3 sequence (DNA): TGTGCCTGGAGTGGACAGACAAGCTACACCTTC. This rearrangement joins TRBV30 to TRBJ1-2; TRBD1 is a possible D gene (5 bases). In germline, CDR1 is GTSNPN, CDR2 SVGIG (reference sequence). Deletions cut 1 base from V and 9 bases from J, with 9 bases between. CDR3 length: 11 residues. Combining the CDR3 with reference TRBV30 and TRBJ1-2 gives the whole variable domain SQTIHQWPATLVQPVGSPLSLECTVEGTSNPNLYWYRQAAGRGLQLLFYSVGIGQISSEVPQNLSASRPQDRQFILSSKKLLLSDSGFYLCAWSGQTSYTFGSGTRLTVV.

The chain uses TRBV20-1 and TRBJ1-2; D is perhaps TRBD1 (6 bases). The V end was cut by 5 bases, the J end by 4 bases, with 8 bases between. The germline CDR1 and CDR2 sequences are DFQATT and SNEGSKA (reference sequence). The CDR3 has 11 residues. In DNA form, the CDR3 reads TGCAGTGCTGACAGGATCTATGGCTACACCTTC. Translated, it gives CSADRIYGYTF.

The chain combines TRBV7-2 with TRBJ2-5; D gene unclear. The CDR3 is 15 amino acids. CDR1 and CDR2 from the germline V gene are SGHTA and FQGNSA. V dropped 1 base and J dropped 3 bases, with 12 bases sitting between them. Written as DNA, the CDR3 is TGTGCCAGCAGCTTAGATCCCCCAGGCAAAGAGACCCAGTACTTC. It specifies CASSLDPPGKETQYF. The whole variable domain, remainder taken from reference TRBV7-2 and TRBJ2-5, is GAGVSQSPSNKVTEKGKDVELRCDPISGHTALYWYRQSLGQGLEFLIYFQGNSAPDKSGLPSDRFSAERTGGSVSTLTIQRTQQEDSAVYLCASSLDPPGKETQYFGPGTRLLVL.

The rearrangement uses TRBV2 and TRBJ2-7, with D uncertain. This CDR3 contains 14 residues. V lost 3 bases and J 2 bases, leaving 11 bases between the germline ends. The germline V gene has CDR1 SNHLY and CDR2 FYNNEI. In DNA, the CDR3 is TGTGCCAGCAGTGAGGCGGAATTAACCTACGAGCAGTACTTC. Its translation: CASSEAELTYEQYF.

The rearrangement links TRBV6-1 to TRBJ1-4; a weak D match, TRBD1 (6 bases). This CDR3 is 14 amino acids long. V dropped 6 bases and J dropped 3 bases, with 11 bases sitting between them. Germline assignment: CDR1 MNHNS and CDR2 SASEGT. In nucleotides, the CDR3 is TGTGCCAGCAGCGACAGGTGGGCTAATGAAAAACTGTTTTTT. It codes for CASSDRWANEKLFF.

This clone was seen once. The chain is built from TRBV5-1 and TRBJ2-3, with 8 positions matching TRBD2. CDR1 is SGHRS, CDR2 YFSETQ, per germline. The CDR3 has 18 amino acids. Unmatched junction bases numbered 16, after V lost 3 bases and J lost 4 bases. In nucleotides, the CDR3 is TGCGCCAGCAGCTCGCGCTCCCCGGGAGGGAGGGTCCCAGATACGCAGTATTTT. As protein: CASSSRSPGGRVPDTQYF.

The rearrangement joins TRBV5-1 to TRBJ1-2; TRBD1 is a possible D gene (5 bases). The ends were cut back, 1 base at V and 3 bases at J, with 19 bases in the middle. This CDR3 has 17 amino acids. The germline V gene has CDR1 SGHRS and CDR2 YFSETQ. CDR3: CASSLIPPSAGYYGYTF. In DNA, the CDR3 is TGCGCCAGCAGCTTGATTCCCCCCTCTGCAGGGTACTATGGCTACACCTTC.

V is TRBV5-1 and J is TRBJ1-5, with 7 bases aligning to TRBD1. This CDR3 is 16 amino acids long. Germline assignment: CDR1 SGHRS and CDR2 YFSETQ. The V segment lost 2 bases and the J segment 2 bases; nucleotides outside the gene matches: 7. CDR3 residues: CASSFYPGQGNQPQHF. The CDR3 nucleotides read TGCGCCAGCAGCTTTTACCCCGGACAGGGCAATCAGCCCCAGCATTTT. The full variable domain, in which reference TRBV5-1 and TRBJ1-5 provide the parts outside the CDR3, is KAGVTQTPRYLIKTRGQQVTLSCSPISGHRSVSWYQQTPGQGLQFLFEYFSETQRNKGNFPGRFSGRQFSNSRSEMNVSTLELGDSALYLCASSFYPGQGNQPQHFGDGTRLSIL.

J is TRBJ1-1 and V is TRBV7-2; D remains unclear. This CDR3 region has 13 residues. Trimming cost V 6 bases and J 5 bases, with 13 bases left between them. The germline CDR1 and CDR2 sequences are SGHTA and FQGNSA. The CDR3 DNA is TGTGCCAGCAGTTTACAGAGGATAACTGAAGCTTTCTTT. Encoded protein: CASSLQRITEAFF.

The rearrangement joins TRBV10-1 to TRBJ2-4; a weak D match, TRBD1 (5 bases). The germline V gene encodes CDR1 WNHNN and CDR2 SYGVQD (reference sequence). V lost 0 bases and J 0 bases, leaving 18 bases between the germline ends. The CDR3 has 19 amino acids. CDR3 protein: CASSESNRRNLLAKNIQYF. CDR3 DNA: TGCGCCAGCAGTGAGTCCAACAGGAGAAACCTTCTAGCCAAAAACATTCAGTACTTC.

Remarks on this clone: The same CDR3 arises from other DNA sequences in this sample as well. The CDR3 DNA reads as TGTGCCAGCAGCCTGCCTAGCCCCCCTTACGAGCAGTACTTC. Its protein product is CASSLPSPPYEQYF. This chain uses TRBV5-4 with TRBJ2-7; TRBD2 might be the D (5 bases). The CDR3 sequence is 14 residues long. V lost 4 bases to trimming and J lost 4 bases, with 15 bases between them. Per the germline V gene, CDR1 is SGHNT and CDR2 is YYREEE (reference sequence).

V is TRBV9 and J is TRBJ2-5; 8 bases are a match to TRBD2. CDR3 length equals 16 residues. The V segment lost 0 bases and the J segment 5 bases; nucleotides outside the gene matches: 9. The germline CDR1 and CDR2 sequences are SGDLS and YYNGEE. This chain's CDR3 is CASSVGTGGPDETQYF. Here the CDR3 DNA reads TGTGCCAGCAGCGTAGGAACGGGGGGGCCGGATGAGACCCAGTACTTC.

The chain carries TRBV2 and TRBJ1-6; 7 bases are shared with TRBD1. With V trimmed by 6 bases and J by 10 bases, 15 bases remained unmatched. Germline V gene sequence: CDR1 SNHLY, CDR2 FYNNEI. CDR3 length: 16 residues. This CDR3 is CASRRETGQLGSPLHF. As DNA, the CDR3 is TGTGCCAGCAGAAGAGAGACGGGACAGCTAGGCTCACCCCTCCACTTT.

The chain links TRBV5-5 to TRBJ2-5; D is unresolved. V lost 6 bases, J lost 5 bases, and 14 bases lay in between. Germline CDR1 and CDR2: SGHKS and YYEKEE (reference sequence). The CDR3 has 13 amino acids. CDR3 in DNA: TGTGCCAGCAAGCTCATTCCGGAGGAGACCCAGTACTTC. This sequence encodes CASKLIPEETQYF.

This chain joins TRBV28 and TRBJ1-3; tentative D call: TRBD1 (5 bases). The V and J ends lost 6 bases and 1 base respectively, with 10 bases between them. From germline, CDR1 is MDHEN and CDR2 SYDVKM. The CDR3 sequence is 14 residues long. The CDR3 DNA is TGTGCCAGCAGGCGGGGGAAGTCTGGAAACACCATATATTTT. Residues: CASRRGKSGNTIYF.

The rearrangement links TRBV10-3 to TRBJ2-6; weak D call: TRBD2 (5 bases). The V and J ends lost 7 bases and 4 bases respectively, with 11 bases between them. The germline CDR1 and CDR2 sequences are ENHRY and SYGVKD. The CDR3 has 14 residues. The CDR3 nucleotides are TGTGCCATCAAGGAGGTCTCGGGGGCCAACGTCCTGACTTTC. Encoded protein: CAIKEVSGANVLTF.

This clone occurred once. This chain joins TRBV7-2 and TRBJ1-3, with a possible D match to TRBD1 (5 bases). Trimming pared 7 bases from V and 0 bases from J, leaving 10 bases between. The CDR3 has 14 residues. Germline V gene lookup returns CDR1 SGHTA and CDR2 FQGNSA. The CDR3 nucleotides read TGTGCCAGCACGGCAGGGTACTCTGGAAACACCATATATTTT. It specifies CASTAGYSGNTIYF.

This chain connects TRBV7-3 to TRBJ2-3; 9 nucleotides line up with TRBD2. There are 16 residues in the CDR3. Germline CDR1 reads SGHTA; CDR2 reads FQGTGA. Trimming at V came to 4 bases and at J to 5 bases, leaving 10 bases not matched to a gene. The CDR3 DNA follows: TGTGCCAGCAGCTCCTCCGGGCGGGGGGGCTTAGATACGCAGTATTTT. It codes for CASSSSGRGGLDTQYF.

Concerning this clone itself: At one end, the junction sequence differs from germline, possibly due to a read error. The chain is built from TRBV14 and TRBJ1-4; 9 bases align to TRBD1. CDR1 SGHDN and CDR2 FVKESK come from the germline V gene. This CDR3 spans 15 amino acids. CDR3 nucleotides: TGCCCAACGGGACAGGGAGTTTGGCGACATGAAAAACTGTTTTTT. Protein sequence: CPTGQGVWRHEKLFF.

The chain uses TRBV28 and TRBJ2-7; 7 bases map to TRBD2. The CDR3 is made up of 14 amino acids. V was pared by 6 bases and J by 3 bases, with 8 bases of the junction left unmatched. Germline V gives CDR1 MDHEN, CDR2 SYDVKM. Here the CDR3 DNA reads TGTGCCAGCAGGCTGGCGGGGGTCCTCTACGAGCAGTACTTC. Residues: CASRLAGVLYEQYF.